These 14 T cell receptor beta chains share one sample of origin, sequenced in a study of blood T cell repertoires in COVID-19. Produced via immunoSEQ multiplex PCR; TCRdb's table is partial and in-frame only. The table shows approximately 300,000 clones, with approximately 80% occurring only once. The sequencing input was peripheral blood. The receptor set was obtained from a woman in her forties or fifties with active or convalescent COVID-19.

J is TRBJ1-1 and V is TRBV11-2; TRBD1 matches 12 bases. With 4 bases clipped from V and 0 bases from J, the junction kept 9 bases outside the gene matches. The CDR3 is made up of 18 amino acids. Germline loops: CDR1 SGHAT, CDR2 FQNNGV. The chain's CDR3 is CASSWGTGGFRMNTEAFF. CDR3 nucleotide sequence: TGTGCCAGCAGCTGGGGGACAGGGGGCTTTAGGATGAACACTGAAGCTTTCTTT.

The chain uses TRBV28 and TRBJ2-7; TRBD2 might be the D (6 bases). The germline V gene encodes CDR1 MDHEN and CDR2 SYDVKM. The length of the CDR3 is 12 residues. With 5 bases removed from V and 4 bases from J, the gap between germline ends came to 9 bases. The chain's CDR3 is CASSPSGYEQYF. For the CDR3, the DNA is TGTGCCAGCAGTCCCAGCGGGTACGAGCAGTACTTC. Together with reference TRBV28 and TRBJ2-7, the CDR3 gives the full variable domain: DVKVTQSSRYLVKRTGEKVFLECVQDMDHENMFWYRQDPGLGLRLIYFSYDVKMKEKGDIPEGYSVSREKKERFSLILESASTNQTSMYLCASSPSGYEQYFGPGTRLTVT.

Notes on this clone: This CDR3 is also generated by other DNA sequences in the sample. CDR3 coding DNA: TGTGCCAGCAGCCAGGACAGGAACTATGGCTACACCTTC. Translating it yields CASSQDRNYGYTF. This rearrangement joins TRBV11-2 to TRBJ1-2; 7 bases match TRBD1. Germline CDR1 is SGHAT and CDR2 is FQNNGV. The CDR3 has 13 amino acids. The junction had 2 bases not matched to a gene; V was cut back by 5 bases and J by 2 bases.

This chain uses TRBV19 with TRBJ1-5; D possibly corresponds to TRBD1 (5 bases). This CDR3 has 14 amino acids. V lost 5 bases, J lost 6 bases, and 14 bases lay in between. Germline V lookup: CDR1 LNHDA, CDR2 SQIVND (reference sequence). The CDR3 coding sequence is TGTGCCAGTAGTCGTGAAGGGGCTCGTCAGCCCCAGCATTTT. It specifies CASSREGARQPQHF.

The chain recombines TRBV4-1 with TRBJ2-1; 11 bases match TRBD2. This CDR3 has 17 residues. V dropped 1 base and J dropped 8; count of bases not matched to a gene: 10. CDR1 is MGHRA and CDR2 is YSYEKL in the germline V gene. Here the CDR3 DNA reads TGCGCCAGCAGCCAAGGACTAGCGGGGTGGGCGGTCCATGAGCAGTTCTTC. It codes for CASSQGLAGWAVHEQFF.

The chain joins TRBV28 to TRBJ1-4; 8 bases map to TRBD1. The CDR3 is 15 residues long. Germline CDR1 MDHEN, CDR2 SYDVKM. With 4 bases clipped from V and 6 bases from J, the junction kept 7 bases outside the gene matches. DNA of the CDR3: TGTGCCAGCAGTTCCCCTACAGGGGGGGATGAAAAACTGTTTTTT. This codes for CASSSPTGGDEKLFF.

The DNA of the CDR3 is TGTGCCACCAGTGATCGGAGGACTAGCGGTTACAATGAGCAGTTCTTC. It translates to CATSDRRTSGYNEQFF. The V gene is TRBV24-1, the J gene TRBJ2-1, with 10 bases that match TRBD2. The CDR3 totals 16 residues. Losses at the gene ends were 3 bases for V and 4 bases for J; bases not matched to a gene: 5. Germline loops: CDR1 KGHDR, CDR2 SFDVKD.

The J gene is TRBJ2-5, the V gene TRBV7-9; 14 nucleotides align to TRBD2. The CDR3 covers 15 residues. The germline gives CDR1 SEHNR, CDR2 FQNEAQ (reference sequence). J lost 7 bases, V lost 8 bases, and 9 bases had no gene match. The CDR3, as DNA: TGTGCCAGCGGGAAGGGACTAGCGGGAGTTGGGACCCAGTACTTC. This codes for CASGKGLAGVGTQYF.

The sample holds one count of this clone. The DNA for the CDR3 is TGTGCCTTATCGGACAGGGCGGGGACTAATGAAAAACTGTTTTTT. It translates to CALSDRAGTNEKLFF. This rearrangement joins TRBV30 to TRBJ1-4; the match to TRBD1 covers 8 bases. This CDR3 is 15 amino acids long. Germline lookup yields CDR1 GTSNPN and CDR2 SVGIG (reference sequence). Trimming took 7 bases from V and 2 from J; bases not matched to a gene: 9. Using reference TRBV30 and TRBJ1-4 for the parts outside the CDR3, the full variable domain is SQTIHQWPATLVQPVGSPLSLECTVEGTSNPNLYWYRQAAGRGLQLLFYSVGIGQISSEVPQNLSASRPQDRQFILSSKKLLLSDSGFYLCALSDRAGTNEKLFFGSGTQLSVL.

V is TRBV25-1 and J is TRBJ1-1; D is unresolved. The CDR3 covers 15 residues. Germline values: CDR1 MGHDK, CDR2 SYGVNS. The germline V and J ends were trimmed by 7 bases and 0 bases, with 15 bases remaining between them. CDR3 nucleotide sequence: TGTGCCAGCACCCGCCCCGGCAGGCTGAACACTGAAGCTTTCTTT. It specifies CASTRPGRLNTEAFF.

This clone was observed a handful of times. This sequence joins TRBV28 and TRBJ2-3; 11 bases are shared with TRBD2. Trimming cost V 4 bases and J 2 bases; bases outside gene matches: 2. This CDR3 is built from 15 residues. The V gene's germline CDR1 is MDHEN and CDR2 SYDVKM. The CDR3 here is CASSSTSGNTDTQYF. CDR3 bases: TGTGCCAGCAGTTCGACTAGCGGGAACACAGATACGCAGTATTTT.

The chain links TRBV28 to TRBJ2-1, with TRBD2 matching 7 bases. Trimming took 6 bases from V and 4 from J; bases not matched to a gene: 9. This CDR3 comprises 15 residues. Germline V gene sequence: CDR1 MDHEN, CDR2 SYDVKM. As DNA, the CDR3 is TGTGCCAGCAGCCGATACGAAGCGGGGTACAATGAGCAGTTCTTC. The encoded protein is CASSRYEAGYNEQFF.

This rearrangement joins TRBV20-1 to TRBJ2-3; 14 bases are shared with TRBD2. This CDR3 has 16 residues. V was pared by 3 bases and J by 1 base, with 3 bases of the junction left unmatched. Germline V gene sequence: CDR1 DFQATT, CDR2 SNEGSKA (reference sequence). The CDR3 region is CSASLTSGGGTDTQYF. The CDR3 DNA reads as TGCAGTGCTAGTTTGACTAGCGGGGGGGGCACAGATACGCAGTATTTT.

This clone was seen only once. The rearrangement joins TRBV27 to TRBJ2-5; the match to TRBD2 covers 12 bases. The CDR3 is 16 amino acids. Germline V gene sequence: CDR1 MNHEY, CDR2 SMNVEV (reference sequence). Trimming took 5 bases from V and 5 from J; bases not matched to a gene: 9. The CDR3 reads CASSPRLAGVGETQYF. The CDR3 nucleotides read TGTGCCAGCAGTCCGCGACTAGCGGGAGTAGGTGAGACCCAGTACTTC.